This is a list of T cell receptor beta chains from one sample in a study of Graves' ophthalmopathy and Graves' hyperthyroidism. TCRdb redid the calling of the multiplex PCR reads with MiXCR, one entry per CDR3 protein. Of 360,000 or so distinct CDR3 sequences in the sample, around 20% were seen once. Material: peripheral blood. The receptors shown here come from a woman aged 18-29 years with Graves' ophthalmopathy. Each CDR3 is given with its conserved first and last residue. D genes are given only for firm matches. Size is omitted from some rows. Given values are once, few, many or a class for expanded clones.

V	J	D	size	CDR3	DNA
TRBV20-1	TRBJ1-5	-	many	CSAETGSNQPQHF	TGCAGTGCGGAGACAGGCAGCAATCAGCCCCAGCATTTT
TRBV9	TRBJ2-7	-	many	CASSVEIGPYEQYF	TGTGCCAGCAGCGTAGAAATCGGCCCCTACGAGCAGTACTTC
TRBV27	TRBJ1-1	-	many	CASSLSLVNTEAFF	TGTGCCAGCAGTTTATCGTTAGTGAACACTGAAGCTTTCTTT
TRBV6-5	TRBJ2-7	TRBD1	many	CASSSTPRDRGIYEQYF	TGTGCCAGCAGTTCAACACCCCGGGACAGGGGTATTTACGAGCAGTACTTC
TRBV12-3/TRBV12-4	TRBJ2-2	-	many	CASSEQVINTGELFF	TGTGCCAGCAGCGAACAGGTGATCAACACCGGGGAGCTGTTTTTT
TRBV29-1	TRBJ1-3	-	many	CSVQGHSPGNTIYF	TGCAGCGTTCAAGGACACTCGCCTGGAAACACCATATATTTT
TRBV20-1	TRBJ1-1	-	many	CSARDRTVNTEAFF	TGCAGTGCTAGAGACCGGACAGTAAACACTGAAGCTTTCTTT
TRBV19	TRBJ1-5	-	-	CASTYAWGANQPQHF	TGTGCCAGTACCTACGCGTGGGGGGCCAATCAGCCCCAGCATTTT
TRBV12-3/TRBV12-4	TRBJ1-1	-	many	CASPMEGGGTEAFF	TGTGCCAGCCCCATGGAGGGGGGTGGCACTGAAGCTTTCTTT
TRBV7-9	TRBJ2-4	-	many	CASSYTQGFVAKNIQYF	TGTGCCAGCAGCTATACTCAGGGATTCGTAGCCAAAAACATTCAGTACTTC
TRBV5-4	TRBJ1-1	TRBD1	many	CASSLWGQGAEGTEAFF	TGTGCCAGCAGCTTGTGGGGACAGGGGGCGGAGGGGACTGAAGCTTTCTTT
TRBV27	TRBJ1-5	-	many	CASSLRAGDGDRPQHF	TGTGCCAGCAGTTTAAGGGCCGGGGACGGGGACCGGCCCCAGCATTTT
TRBV6-5	TRBJ1-3	-	many	CASSYGAFPSSGNTIYF	TGTGCCAGCAGTTACGGGGCCTTCCCGAGCTCTGGAAACACCATATATTTT
TRBV6-2/TRBV6-3	TRBJ2-7	-	many	CASRYGTPPSQYF	TGTGCCAGCAGATACGGGACTCCCCCCTCTCAGTACTTC
TRBV6-1	TRBJ1-1	TRBD1	many	CASTPGQGRFGTEAFF	TGTGCCAGCACCCCGGGACAGGGTCGGTTCGGCACTGAAGCTTTCTTT
TRBV12-3/TRBV12-4	TRBJ2-1	-	many	CASGPVMDPYNEQFF	TGTGCCAGCGGACCCGTTATGGACCCCTACAATGAGCAGTTCTTC
TRBV25-1	TRBJ2-5	-	many	CASSEWKGTQQETQYF	TGTGCCAGCAGTGAATGGAAAGGGACCCAACAAGAGACCCAGTACTTC
TRBV7-7	TRBJ2-5	TRBD2	many	CASSFGGGGGQETQYF	TGTGCTAGCAGCTTTGGCGGGGGAGGAGGGCAAGAGACCCAGTACTTC
TRBV6-2/TRBV6-3	TRBJ1-5	-	-	CASERDSNQPQHF	TGTGCCAGCGAACGGGATAGCAATCAGCCCCAGCATTTT
TRBV5-1	TRBJ1-3	-	many	CASSLGVSRVGANTIYF	TGCGCCAGCAGCTTGGGAGTCAGCAGGGTCGGAGCAAACACCATATATTTT
TRBV27	TRBJ2-7	TRBD1	many	CASSSGQGVEQYF	TGTGCCAGCAGTTCGGGACAGGGGGTTGAGCAGTACTTC
TRBV6-5	TRBJ1-5	-	-	CASGYTLDQPQHF	TGTGCCAGCGGTTACACCTTGGATCAGCCCCAGCATTTT
TRBV11-2	TRBJ2-2	TRBD2	many	CASSLDAVETSGRGYDTGELFF	TGTGCCAGCAGCTTAGACGCCGTGGAGACTAGCGGGAGGGGGTACGACACCGGGGAGCTGTTTTTT
TRBV12-3/TRBV12-4	TRBJ2-5	-	many	CASSWAPGETQYF	TGTGCCAGCAGTTGGGCCCCTGGGGAGACCCAGTACTTC
TRBV7-2	TRBJ1-2	TRBD1	many	CASSDRQGYGYTF	TGTGCCAGCAGCGATAGACAGGGCTATGGCTACACCTTC
TRBV5-1	TRBJ1-3	-	many	CASSPGLGGYSGNTIYF	TGCGCCAGCAGCCCCGGATTAGGCGGCTACTCTGGAAACACCATATATTTT
TRBV4-2	TRBJ1-5	-	many	CASSQEMWTSQPQHF	TGTGCCAGCAGCCAAGAAATGTGGACAAGTCAGCCCCAGCATTTT
TRBV7-6	TRBJ2-5	-	many	CASSLLKPTTAGYQYF	TGTGCCAGCAGCCTCCTAAAACCCACGACAGCGGGCTACCAGTACTTC
TRBV10-1	TRBJ2-7	-	many	CASSRTEQAYEQYF	TGCGCCAGCAGCCGGACGGAGCAAGCCTACGAGCAGTACTTC
TRBV4-1	TRBJ2-2	TRBD2	-	CASSQEALSGGAPENTGELFF	TGCGCCAGCAGCCAAGAGGCACTAAGCGGGGGGGCCCCTGAGAACACCGGGGAGCTGTTTTTT
TRBV6-2/TRBV6-3	TRBJ1-3	-	many	CASSPARVSSGNTIYF	TGTGCCAGCAGCCCAGCCCGGGTTTCCTCTGGAAACACCATATATTTT
TRBV6-5	TRBJ2-7	-	many	CASTPTTAGDTYEQYF	TGTGCCAGCACCCCAACCACCGCAGGGGACACCTACGAGCAGTACTTC
TRBV4-3	TRBJ1-6	TRBD1	many	CASSPDRDSSYNSPLHF	TGCGCCAGCAGCCCTGATCGGGACAGCTCCTATAATTCACCCCTCCACTTT
TRBV6-1	TRBJ1-5	TRBD1	many	CASRPPGQNQPQHF	TGTGCCAGCAGGCCCCCGGGACAGAATCAGCCCCAGCATTTT
TRBV11-2	TRBJ2-5	-	-	CASSFGGSLQETQYF	TGTGCCAGCAGCTTCGGGGGTTCCCTCCAAGAGACCCAGTACTTC
TRBV20-1	TRBJ2-7	TRBD2	many	CSARGTSGGYEQYF	TGCAGTGCTAGAGGGACTAGCGGGGGCTACGAGCAGTACTTC
TRBV20-1	TRBJ2-7	-	many	CSARDLLVGEQYF	TGCAGTGCTAGAGATTTACTCGTGGGCGAGCAGTACTTC
TRBV12-3/TRBV12-4	TRBJ2-5	-	many	CASSKGLEETVETQYF	TGTGCCAGCAGTAAGGGGTTGGAGGAGACTGTAGAGACCCAGTACTTC
TRBV6-5	TRBJ1-2	-	-	CASSYSGFGYGYTF	TGTGCCAGCAGTTACTCCGGGTTCGGCTATGGCTACACCTTC
TRBV20-1	TRBJ1-5	TRBD1	many	CSARTGTNQPQHF	TGCAGTGCACGGACAGGGACCAATCAGCCCCAGCATTTT
TRBV5-6	TRBJ2-5	TRBD1	many	CASSLPDRLQETQYF	TGTGCCAGCAGCTTGCCGGACAGGCTCCAAGAGACCCAGTACTTC
TRBV6-6	TRBJ2-7	-	many	CASSLDSFSYEQYF	TGTGCCAGCAGTTTAGACAGTTTCTCCTACGAGCAGTACTTC
TRBV6-2/TRBV6-3	TRBJ2-5	-	-	CASRIPDRMQETQYF	TGTGCCAGCAGGATTCCCGACAGAATGCAAGAGACCCAGTACTTC
TRBV7-2	TRBJ1-1	-	many	CASSLDLRDRAFF	TGTGCCAGCAGCTTAGATCTGAGGGATCGAGCTTTCTTT
TRBV6-2/TRBV6-3	TRBJ2-6	TRBD2	many	CASSYSLAGVSGANVLTF	TGTGCCAGCAGTTACTCGCTAGCGGGAGTATCTGGGGCCAACGTCCTGACTTTC
TRBV27	TRBJ1-3	TRBD1	many	CASSPGTGVDSGNTIYF	TGTGCCAGCAGCCCCGGGACAGGGGTGGACTCTGGAAACACCATATATTTT
TRBV5-1	TRBJ1-2	-	many	CASSGAAYGYTF	TGCGCCAGCAGCGGGGCGGCCTATGGCTACACCTTC
TRBV12-3/TRBV12-4	TRBJ2-1	-	many	CASSFPLPPHEQFF	TGTGCCAGCAGTTTCCCCCTCCCCCCTCATGAGCAGTTCTTC
TRBV28	TRBJ1-5	TRBD1	-	CASSPRTGAGNQPQHF	TGTGCCAGCAGTCCACGAACAGGGGCTGGCAATCAGCCCCAGCATTTT
TRBV6-1	TRBJ1-6	-	many	CASSEVSWGSYNSPLHF	TGTGCCAGCAGTGAAGTGAGCTGGGGGTCCTATAATTCACCCCTCCACTTT
TRBV28	TRBJ1-5	TRBD1	many	CASSSTRDRVGNQPQHF	TGTGCCAGCAGTTCCACCCGGGACAGGGTCGGCAATCAGCCCCAGCATTTT
TRBV6-5	TRBJ2-5	TRBD2	many	CASSYPKGTSGGETQYF	TGTGCCAGCAGTTACCCGAAAGGGACTAGCGGGGGAGAGACCCAGTACTTC
TRBV28	TRBJ2-4	-	many	CASSLREGPATDIQYF	TGTGCCAGCAGTCTGCGAGAGGGGCCCGCGACGGACATTCAGTACTTC
TRBV30	TRBJ1-6	-	many	CAGNREDNSPLHF	TGTGCCGGGAACAGGGAAGATAACTCACCCCTCCACTTT
TRBV7-3	TRBJ2-7	-	many	CASSQIGQEQYF	TGTGCCAGCAGCCAAATAGGACAGGAGCAGTACTTC
TRBV28	TRBJ2-7	TRBD2	many	CASSLSLAGLVEQYF	TGTGCCAGCAGTTTATCACTAGCGGGGCTCGTCGAGCAGTACTTC